This TCR beta chain emerged from a study of Ad26.COV2.S vaccination and SARS-CoV-2 variants. Background on the study: Ad26.COV2.S, an intramuscular injection, was given once or twice 56 days apart. Study observations and caveats: An underestimation of total T cell responses may have resulted from the TCR breadth and depth analyses.

Clones were sequenced by immunoSEQ multiplex PCR, and TCRdb holds only the in-frame ones, with some missing. The sample includes roughly 450,000 clones, 80% to 95% of them seen just once. About this clone itself: As yet, its antigen is unknown.

Documented treatment: some 20 received Ad26.COV2.S at low or high dose, single or two shots; about five received placebo; per-sample allocation not given. Day 63 following the first vaccine or placebo injection was when the samples were taken. This CDR3 spans 15 amino acids. J was trimmed by 8 bases and V by 1 base; bases with no gene match: 9. CDR1 is SGHVS, CDR2 FQNEAQ, per germline. The sample consisted of peripheral blood, taken in a trial of Ad26.COV2.S vaccine versus placebo. This clonotype originated in a person between 18 and 65 years old who received the Ad26.COV2.S COVID-19 vaccine or a placebo. J is TRBJ1-1 and V is TRBV7-8, with TRBD1 matching over 8 bases. CDR3 amino acids: CASSLVRQGAGEAFF. CDR3 sequence (DNA): TGTGCCAGCAGCTTAGTGAGGCAGGGGGCCGGGGAAGCTTTCTTT. Together with reference TRBV7-8 and TRBJ1-1, the CDR3 gives the full variable domain: GAGVSQSPRYKVAKRGQDVALRCDPISGHVSLFWYQQALGQGPEFLTYFQNEAQLDKSGLPSDRFFAERPEGSVSTLKIQRTQQEDSAVYLCASSLVRQGAGEAFFGQGTRLTVV.